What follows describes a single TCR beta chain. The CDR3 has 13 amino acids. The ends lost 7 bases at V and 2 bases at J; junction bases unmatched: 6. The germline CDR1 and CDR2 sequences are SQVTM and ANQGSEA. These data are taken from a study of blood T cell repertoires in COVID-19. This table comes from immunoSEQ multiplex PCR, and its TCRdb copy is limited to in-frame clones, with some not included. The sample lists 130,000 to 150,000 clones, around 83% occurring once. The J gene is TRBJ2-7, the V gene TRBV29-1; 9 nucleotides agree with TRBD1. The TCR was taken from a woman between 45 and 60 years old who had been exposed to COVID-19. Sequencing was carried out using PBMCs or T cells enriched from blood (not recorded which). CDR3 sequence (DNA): TGCAGCGCCGGCAACAGGGGGCCCTACGAGCAGTACTTC. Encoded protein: CSAGNRGPYEQYF.